This T cell receptor (beta chain) comes out of a study of vaccination effects on CD4 cells after COVID-19. The data were produced by immunoSEQ multiplex PCR, yet TCRdb's version contains in-frame clones alone and is incomplete. Of approximately 82,000 clones listed, around 74% are singletons. This clone has only a few counts. As yet, its antigen is unknown. Study findings and constraints: Convalescent patients were scarce in the study, and it lacked early post-infection timepoints. After vaccination, at late timepoints, clones induced by infection and by vaccine contracted markedly.

After expansion with viral peptide pools in the ViraFEST assay, antigen-specific CD4+ T cells were sequenced. When less than 12 days of culture had elapsed, CD4+ T cells were isolated. On days 3 and 7, fresh IL-2 medium replaced half the medium. CDR3 length: 14 amino acids. The germline gives CDR1 SGHNT, CDR2 YYREEE (reference sequence). The V end lost 1 base, the J end lost 3 bases, and 10 bases lay between the germline ends. This sequence was found in a human donor who received a COVID-19 vaccine. The chain employs TRBV5-4 and TRBJ1-2; D possibly corresponds to TRBD1 (5 bases). This specimen was CD4+ T cells from PBMCs cultured with HCoV-229E spike peptides, taken before COVID-19 vaccination. CDR3 bases: TGTGCCAGCAGCTTGTTTGGGGGAGACTATGGCTACACCTTC. Amino acid sequence: CASSLFGGDYGYTF.